This TCR beta chain was sequenced in a study of a mutant IDH1 vaccine in newly diagnosed glioma. Study conclusions and caveats: The authors found pseudoprogression apparently unrelated to changes in top peripheral T cell clonotypes.

For this clone: Its specificity is unknown.

The time point here: week 23, last vaccination. Each dose delivered 300 ug of mutant IDH1 20-mer peptide subcutaneously with imiquimod. The donors had new WHO grade 3 or 4 astrocytomas; these were IDH1-mutant and ATRX-lost. Only in-frame clones appear in the TCRdb table, and some are missing; sequencing was by immunoSEQ multiplex PCR. The profile shows about 41,000 clones, around 76% of them singletons. The TCR comes from a woman aged 40 to 50 with glioma. Some clones in this sample may be carry-over from other donors' samples. Sequences were derived from PBMCs, sampled from a glioma patient whose treatment included an IDH1 peptide vaccine.

The DNA of the CDR3 is TGTGCCAGCAGATTAGGTTACGAGCAGTACTTC. Its protein product is CASRLGYEQYF. The rearrangement joins TRBV27 to TRBJ2-7; no definite D call. Per the germline V gene, CDR1 is MNHEY and CDR2 is SMNVEV (reference sequence). The V and J ends lost 6 bases and 4 bases respectively, with 7 bases between them. The CDR3 extends over 11 amino acids.